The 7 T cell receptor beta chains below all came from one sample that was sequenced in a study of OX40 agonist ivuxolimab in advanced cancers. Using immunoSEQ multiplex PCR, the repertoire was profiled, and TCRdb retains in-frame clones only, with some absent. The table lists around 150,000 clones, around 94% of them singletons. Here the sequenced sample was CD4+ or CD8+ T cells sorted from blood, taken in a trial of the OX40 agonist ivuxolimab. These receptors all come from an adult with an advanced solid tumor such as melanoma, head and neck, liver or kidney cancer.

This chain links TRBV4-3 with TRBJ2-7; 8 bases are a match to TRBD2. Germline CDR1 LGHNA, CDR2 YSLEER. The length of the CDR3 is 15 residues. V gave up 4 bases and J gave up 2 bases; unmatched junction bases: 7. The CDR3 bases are TGCGCCAGCAGCCGACAAGCGGGAGTGGCCTACGAGCAGTACTTC. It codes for CASSRQAGVAYEQYF.

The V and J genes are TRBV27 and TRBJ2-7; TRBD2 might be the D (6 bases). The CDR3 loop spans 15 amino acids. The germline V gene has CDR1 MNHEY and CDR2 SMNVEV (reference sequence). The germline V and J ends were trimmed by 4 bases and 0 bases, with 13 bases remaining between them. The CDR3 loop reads CASSWRSGGSYEQYF. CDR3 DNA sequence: TGTGCCAGCAGTTGGCGGTCCGGGGGCTCCTACGAGCAGTACTTC.

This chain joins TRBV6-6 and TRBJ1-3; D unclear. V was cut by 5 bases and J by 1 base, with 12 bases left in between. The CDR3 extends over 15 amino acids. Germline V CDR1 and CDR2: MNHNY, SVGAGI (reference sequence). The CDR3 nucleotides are TGTGCCAGCAGTCCGATGACGGTTTCTGGAAACACCATATATTTT. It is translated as CASSPMTVSGNTIYF.

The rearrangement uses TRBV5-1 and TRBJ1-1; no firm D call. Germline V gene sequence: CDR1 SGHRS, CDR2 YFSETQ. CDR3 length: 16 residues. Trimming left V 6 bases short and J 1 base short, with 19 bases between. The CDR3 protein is CASTTGHLIQNTEAFF. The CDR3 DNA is TGCGCCAGCACCACCGGGCACCTGATTCAGAACACTGAAGCTTTCTTT.

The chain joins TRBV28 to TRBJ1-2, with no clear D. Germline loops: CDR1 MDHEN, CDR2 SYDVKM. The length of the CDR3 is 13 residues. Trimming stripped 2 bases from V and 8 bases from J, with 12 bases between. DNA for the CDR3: TGTGCCAGCAGTTTAGATGGGGTAGGCGGCTACACCTTC. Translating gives CASSLDGVGGYTF.

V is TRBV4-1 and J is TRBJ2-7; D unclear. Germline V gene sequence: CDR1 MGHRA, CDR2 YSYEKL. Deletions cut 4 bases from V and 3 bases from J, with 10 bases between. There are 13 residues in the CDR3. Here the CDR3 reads CASSPLTVYEQYF. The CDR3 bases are TGCGCCAGCAGCCCCCTGACGGTCTACGAGCAGTACTTC.

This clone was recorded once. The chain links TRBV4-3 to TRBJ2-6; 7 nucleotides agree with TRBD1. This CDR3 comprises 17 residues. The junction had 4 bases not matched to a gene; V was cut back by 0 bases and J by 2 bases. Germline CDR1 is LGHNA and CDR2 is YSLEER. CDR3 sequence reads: CASSQDATGTGANVLTF. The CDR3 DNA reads TGCGCCAGCAGCCAAGATGCGACAGGGACTGGGGCCAACGTCCTGACTTTC.